This T cell receptor (beta chain) was identified in a study of blood T cell repertoires in COVID-19. This CDR3 is built from 16 residues. V lost 5 bases to trimming and J lost 1 base; unmatched junction nucleotides: 10. Germline V CDR1 and CDR2: MNHNY, SVGAGI (reference sequence). In the original processing: Using reference gene primer amplification, nucleated cell counts were estimated. Here immunoSEQ multiplex PCR was the method, and the copy in TCRdb shows in-frame clones only, minus some. That table supplies the V and J calls and clone size; D and trimming were determined from the DNA. Here the sample spans about 230,000 clones, approximately 87% being singletons.

This sequence joins TRBV6-6 and TRBJ1-2, with TRBD1 identical over 7 bases. This clonotype was sampled from a woman aged 70-85 years with active or convalescent COVID-19. Sequencing was carried out using peripheral blood. The CDR3 sequence is CASSQLTGADNYGYTF. CDR3 nucleotides: TGTGCCAGCAGTCAACTAACAGGGGCGGATAACTATGGCTACACCTTC.